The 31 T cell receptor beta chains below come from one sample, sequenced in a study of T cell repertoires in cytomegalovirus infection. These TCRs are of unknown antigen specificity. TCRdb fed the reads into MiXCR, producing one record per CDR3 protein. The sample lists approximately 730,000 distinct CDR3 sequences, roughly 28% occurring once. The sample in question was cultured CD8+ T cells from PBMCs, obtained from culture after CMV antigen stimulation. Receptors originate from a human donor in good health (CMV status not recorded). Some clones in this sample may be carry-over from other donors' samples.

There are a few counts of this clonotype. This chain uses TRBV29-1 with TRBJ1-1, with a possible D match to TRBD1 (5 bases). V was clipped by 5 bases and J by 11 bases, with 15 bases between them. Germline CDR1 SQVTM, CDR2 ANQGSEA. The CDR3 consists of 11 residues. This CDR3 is CSVPAAGLAFF. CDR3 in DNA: TGCAGCGTTCCGGCGGCAGGGCTGGCTTTCTTT.

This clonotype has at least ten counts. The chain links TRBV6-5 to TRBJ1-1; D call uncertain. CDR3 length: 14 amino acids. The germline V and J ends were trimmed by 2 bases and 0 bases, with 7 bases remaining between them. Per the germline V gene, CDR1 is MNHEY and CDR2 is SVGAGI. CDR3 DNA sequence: TGTGCCAGCAGTTACGTACAGTTGAACACTGAAGCTTTCTTT. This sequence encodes CASSYVQLNTEAFF.

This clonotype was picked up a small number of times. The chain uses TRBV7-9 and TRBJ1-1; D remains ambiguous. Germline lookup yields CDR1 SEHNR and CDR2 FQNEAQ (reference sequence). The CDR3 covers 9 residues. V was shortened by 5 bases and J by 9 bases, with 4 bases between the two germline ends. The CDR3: CASSGQAFF. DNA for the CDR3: TGTGCCAGCAGCGGGCAAGCTTTCTTT.

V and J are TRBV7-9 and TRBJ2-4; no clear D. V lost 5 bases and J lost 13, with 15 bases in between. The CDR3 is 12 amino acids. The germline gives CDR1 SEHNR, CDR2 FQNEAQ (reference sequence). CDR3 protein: CASSRVIGMQYF. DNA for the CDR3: TGTGCCAGCAGCCGAGTCATAGGGATGCAGTACTTC.

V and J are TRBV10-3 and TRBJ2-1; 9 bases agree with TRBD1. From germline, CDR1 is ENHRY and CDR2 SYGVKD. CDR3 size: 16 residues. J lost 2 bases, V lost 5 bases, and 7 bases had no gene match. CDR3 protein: CAISPDRGTAYNEQFF. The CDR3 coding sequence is TGTGCCATCAGTCCGGACAGGGGAACGGCCTACAATGAGCAGTTCTTC.

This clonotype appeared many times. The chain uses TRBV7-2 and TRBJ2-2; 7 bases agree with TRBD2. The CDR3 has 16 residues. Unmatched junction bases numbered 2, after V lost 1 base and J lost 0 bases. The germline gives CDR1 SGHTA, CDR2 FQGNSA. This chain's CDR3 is CASSLDGGTNTGELFF. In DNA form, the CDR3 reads TGTGCCAGCAGCTTAGACGGGGGGACGAACACCGGGGAGCTGTTTTTT.

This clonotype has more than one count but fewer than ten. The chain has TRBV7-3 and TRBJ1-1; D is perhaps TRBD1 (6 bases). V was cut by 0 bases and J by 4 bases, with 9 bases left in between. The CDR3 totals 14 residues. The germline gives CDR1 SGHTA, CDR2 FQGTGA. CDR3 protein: CASSLTAGATEAFF. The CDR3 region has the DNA TGTGCCAGCAGCTTAACGGCAGGGGCCACTGAAGCTTTCTTT.

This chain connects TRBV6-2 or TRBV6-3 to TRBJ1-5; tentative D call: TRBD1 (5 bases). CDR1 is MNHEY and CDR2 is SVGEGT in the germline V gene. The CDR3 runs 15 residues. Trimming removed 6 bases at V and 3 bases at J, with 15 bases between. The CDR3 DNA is TGTGCCAGCAGCACTAAGGGGACCTTCAATCAGCCCCAGCATTTT. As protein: CASSTKGTFNQPQHF.

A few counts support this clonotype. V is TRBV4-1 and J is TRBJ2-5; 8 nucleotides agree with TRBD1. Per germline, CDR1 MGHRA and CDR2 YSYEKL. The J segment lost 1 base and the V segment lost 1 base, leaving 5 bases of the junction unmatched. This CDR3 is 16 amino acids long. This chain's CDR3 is CASSQVDTGGQETQYF. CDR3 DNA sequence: TGCGCCAGCAGCCAAGTCGATACAGGGGGCCAAGAGACCCAGTACTTC.

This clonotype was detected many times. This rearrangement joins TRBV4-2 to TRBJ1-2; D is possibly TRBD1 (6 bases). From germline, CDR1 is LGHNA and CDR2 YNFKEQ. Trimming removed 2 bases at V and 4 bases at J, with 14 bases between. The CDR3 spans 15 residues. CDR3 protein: CASSQRTGQVYGYTF. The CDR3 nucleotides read TGTGCCAGCAGCCAACGGACGGGACAAGTCTATGGCTACACCTTC.

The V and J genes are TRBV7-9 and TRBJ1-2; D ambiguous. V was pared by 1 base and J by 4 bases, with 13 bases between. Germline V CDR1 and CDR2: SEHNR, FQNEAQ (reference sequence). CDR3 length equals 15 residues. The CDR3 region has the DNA TGTGCCAGCAGCTTAGGGAACAATCAACTCTATGGCTACACCTTC. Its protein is CASSLGNNQLYGYTF.

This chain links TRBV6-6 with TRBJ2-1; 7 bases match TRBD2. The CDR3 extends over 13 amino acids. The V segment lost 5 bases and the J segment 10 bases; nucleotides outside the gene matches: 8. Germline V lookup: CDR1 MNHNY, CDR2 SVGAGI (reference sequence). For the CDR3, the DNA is TGTGCCAGCAGTCCTTTACGGGGGGACGAGCAGTTCTTC. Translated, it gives CASSPLRGDEQFF.

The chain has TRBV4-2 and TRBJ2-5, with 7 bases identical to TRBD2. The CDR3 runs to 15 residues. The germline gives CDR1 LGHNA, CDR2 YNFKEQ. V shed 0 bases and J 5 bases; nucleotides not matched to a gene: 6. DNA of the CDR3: TGTGCCAGCAGCCAAGATCCAGCGGGGTGGGAGACCCAGTACTTC. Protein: CASSQDPAGWETQYF.

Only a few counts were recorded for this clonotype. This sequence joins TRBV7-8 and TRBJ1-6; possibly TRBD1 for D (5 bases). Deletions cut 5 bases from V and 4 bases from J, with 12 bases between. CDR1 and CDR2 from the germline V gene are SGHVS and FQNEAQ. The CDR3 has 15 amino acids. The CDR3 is CASSTRQHYNSPLHF. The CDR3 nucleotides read TGTGCCAGCAGCACCCGACAGCATTATAATTCACCCCTCCACTTT.

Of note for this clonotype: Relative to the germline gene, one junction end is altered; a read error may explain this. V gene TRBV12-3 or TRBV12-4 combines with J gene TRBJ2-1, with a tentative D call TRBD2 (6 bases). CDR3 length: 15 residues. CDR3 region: CASTLPGVSYNEQFF. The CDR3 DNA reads TGTGCCAGCACTTTACCGGGGGTGTCCTACAATGAGCAGTTCTTC.

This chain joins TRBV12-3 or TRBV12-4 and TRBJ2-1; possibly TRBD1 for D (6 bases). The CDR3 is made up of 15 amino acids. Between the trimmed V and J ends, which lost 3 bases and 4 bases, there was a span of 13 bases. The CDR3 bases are TGTGCCAGCAGTTTTGCGGCAGGGGCATACAATGAGCAGTTCTTC. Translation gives CASSFAAGAYNEQFF.

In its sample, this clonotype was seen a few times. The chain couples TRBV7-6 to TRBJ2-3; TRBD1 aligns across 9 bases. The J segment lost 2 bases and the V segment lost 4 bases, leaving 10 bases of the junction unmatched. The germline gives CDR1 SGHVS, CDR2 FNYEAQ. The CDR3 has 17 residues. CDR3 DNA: TGTGCCAGCAGCTCACCGGGACAGGGAGTCCCCACAGATACGCAGTATTTT. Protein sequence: CASSSPGQGVPTDTQYF.

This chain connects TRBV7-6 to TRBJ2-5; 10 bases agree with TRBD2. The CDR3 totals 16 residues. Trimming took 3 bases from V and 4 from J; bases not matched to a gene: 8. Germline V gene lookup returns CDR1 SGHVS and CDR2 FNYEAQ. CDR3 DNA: TGTGCCAGCAGCTTCTGGGCGAGCGGGGGGGGAGAGACCCAGTACTTC. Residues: CASSFWASGGGETQYF.

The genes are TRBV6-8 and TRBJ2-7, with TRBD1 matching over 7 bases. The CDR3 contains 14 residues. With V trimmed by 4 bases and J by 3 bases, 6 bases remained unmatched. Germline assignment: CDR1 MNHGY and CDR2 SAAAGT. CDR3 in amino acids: CASSSRDSHYEQYF. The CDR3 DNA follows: TGTGCCAGCAGTTCCCGGGACAGCCACTACGAGCAGTACTTC.

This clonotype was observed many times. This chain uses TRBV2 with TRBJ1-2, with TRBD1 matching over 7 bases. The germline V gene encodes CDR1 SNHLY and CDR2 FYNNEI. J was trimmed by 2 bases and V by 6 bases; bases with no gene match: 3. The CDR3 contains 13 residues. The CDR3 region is CASRGGQNYGYTF. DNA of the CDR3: TGTGCCAGCAGGGGGGGACAGAACTATGGCTACACCTTC.

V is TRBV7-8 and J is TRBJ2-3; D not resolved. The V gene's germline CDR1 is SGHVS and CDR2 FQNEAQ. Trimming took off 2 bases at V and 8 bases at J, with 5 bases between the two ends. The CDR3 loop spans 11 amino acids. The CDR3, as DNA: TGTGCCAGCAGCTTACCTGGTACGCAGTATTTT. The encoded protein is CASSLPGTQYF.

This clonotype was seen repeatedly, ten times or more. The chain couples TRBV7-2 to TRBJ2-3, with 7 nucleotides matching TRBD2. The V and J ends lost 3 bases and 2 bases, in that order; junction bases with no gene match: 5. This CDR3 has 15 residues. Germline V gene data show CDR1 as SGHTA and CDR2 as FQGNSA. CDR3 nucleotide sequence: TGTGCCAGCAGCTTCTCCCTAGCGGCCACAGATACGCAGTATTTT. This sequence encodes CASSFSLAATDTQYF.

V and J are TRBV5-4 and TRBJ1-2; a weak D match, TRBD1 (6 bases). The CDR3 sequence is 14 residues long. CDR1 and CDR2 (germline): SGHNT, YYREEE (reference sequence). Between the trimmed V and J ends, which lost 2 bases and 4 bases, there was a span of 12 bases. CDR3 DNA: TGTGCCAGCAGCTTTCAGGGGAGTAGCTATGGCTACACCTTC. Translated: CASSFQGSSYGYTF.

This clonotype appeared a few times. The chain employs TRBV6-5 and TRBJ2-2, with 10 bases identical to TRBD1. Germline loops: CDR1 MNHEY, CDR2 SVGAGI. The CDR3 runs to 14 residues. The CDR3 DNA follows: TGTGCTTCGAGGACAGGGGGATTGACCGGGGAGCTGTTTTTT. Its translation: CASRTGGLTGELFF.

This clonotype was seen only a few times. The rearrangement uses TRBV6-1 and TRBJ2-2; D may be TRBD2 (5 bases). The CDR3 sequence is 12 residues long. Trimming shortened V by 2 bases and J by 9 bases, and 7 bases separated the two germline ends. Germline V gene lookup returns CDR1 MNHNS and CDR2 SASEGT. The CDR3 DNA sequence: TGTGCCAGCAGTGAACGGAGGTGGGAGCTGTTTTTT. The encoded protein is CASSERRWELFF.

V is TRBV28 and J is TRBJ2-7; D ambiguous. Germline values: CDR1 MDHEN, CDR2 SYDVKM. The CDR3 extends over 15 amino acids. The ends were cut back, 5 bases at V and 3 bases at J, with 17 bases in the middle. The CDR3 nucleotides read TGTGCCAGCAGTCCTCCCGAGGAAGTAGGCTACGAGCAGTACGTC. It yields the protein CASSPPEEVGYEQYV.

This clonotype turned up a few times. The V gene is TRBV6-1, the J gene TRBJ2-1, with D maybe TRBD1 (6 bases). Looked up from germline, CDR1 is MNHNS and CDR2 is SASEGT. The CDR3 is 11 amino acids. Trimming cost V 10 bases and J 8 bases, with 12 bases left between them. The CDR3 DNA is TGTGCCACACAGGGTTGGCATGAGCAGTTCTTC. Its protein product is CATQGWHEQFF.

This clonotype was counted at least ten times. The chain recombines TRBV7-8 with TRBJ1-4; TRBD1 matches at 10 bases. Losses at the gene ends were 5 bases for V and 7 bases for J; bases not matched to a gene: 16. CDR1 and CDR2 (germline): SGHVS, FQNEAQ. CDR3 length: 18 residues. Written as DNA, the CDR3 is TGTGCCAGCAGCCCGCTGGGACAGGGGATTTTTAGGGTTGAAAAACTGTTTTTT. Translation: CASSPLGQGIFRVEKLFF. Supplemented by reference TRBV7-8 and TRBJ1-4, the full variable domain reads GAGVSQSPRYKVAKRGQDVALRCDPISGHVSLFWYQQALGQGPEFLTYFQNEAQLDKSGLPSDRFFAERPEGSVSTLKIQRTQQEDSAVYLCASSPLGQGIFRVEKLFFGSGTQLSVL.

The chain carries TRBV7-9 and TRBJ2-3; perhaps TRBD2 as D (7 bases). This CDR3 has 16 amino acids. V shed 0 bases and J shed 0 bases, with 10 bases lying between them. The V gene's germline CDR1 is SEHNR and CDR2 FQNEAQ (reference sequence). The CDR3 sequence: CASSLARGASTDTQYF. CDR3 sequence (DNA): TGTGCCAGCAGCTTAGCCCGGGGGGCCAGCACAGATACGCAGTATTTT.

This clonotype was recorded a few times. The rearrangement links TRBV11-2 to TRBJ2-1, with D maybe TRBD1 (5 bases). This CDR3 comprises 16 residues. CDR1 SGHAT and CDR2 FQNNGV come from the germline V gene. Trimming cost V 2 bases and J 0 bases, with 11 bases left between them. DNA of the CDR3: TGTGCCAGCAGCTTAATAACAGGTCGCTCCTACAATGAGCAGTTCTTC. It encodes CASSLITGRSYNEQFF.

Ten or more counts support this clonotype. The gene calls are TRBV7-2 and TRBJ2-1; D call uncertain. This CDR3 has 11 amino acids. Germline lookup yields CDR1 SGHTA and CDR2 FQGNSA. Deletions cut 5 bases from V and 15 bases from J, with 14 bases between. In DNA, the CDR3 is TGTGCCAGCAGCGACGGTGAAAGGGTGTTCTTC. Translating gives CASSDGERVFF.